This entry lists 4 T cell receptor beta chains sequenced from one sample in a study of blood T cell repertoires in COVID-19. Sequencing was performed with immunoSEQ multiplex PCR; in TCRdb, only in-frame clones are kept and a portion is missing. The data contain some 120,000 clones, about 92% of them seen just once; the ten biggest clones take up over 3.5%. The material sequenced was peripheral blood. The receptors shown here come from a man aged 45 to 65 with active COVID-19.

J is TRBJ1-4 and V is TRBV9, with 7 positions matching TRBD1. Looked up from germline, CDR1 is SGDLS and CDR2 is YYNGEE. The ends lost 7 bases at V and 8 bases at J; junction bases unmatched: 14. The CDR3 runs to 15 residues. This chain's CDR3 is CASGRQGGIWEKLFF. CDR3 nucleotide sequence: TGTGCCAGCGGCCGACAGGGCGGGATTTGGGAAAAACTGTTTTTT.

The chain uses TRBV5-6 and TRBJ1-1; D remains ambiguous. With 0 bases removed from V and 0 bases from J, the gap between germline ends came to 9 bases. Germline CDR1 SGHDT, CDR2 YYEEEE. The CDR3 contains 15 residues. The chain's CDR3 is CASSLDGQMNTEAFF. The CDR3 nucleotides read TGTGCCAGCAGCTTGGATGGGCAGATGAACACTGAAGCTTTCTTT.

This clone has just one count. The gene calls are TRBV10-3 and TRBJ1-2; possibly TRBD1 for D (5 bases). This CDR3 spans 15 amino acids. Germline assignment: CDR1 ENHRY and CDR2 SYGVKD. Trimming took 0 bases from V and 7 from J, leaving 15 bases between them. DNA for the CDR3: TGTGCCATCAGTGAGTCGACCATTGGTAGGGGTGGCTACACCTTC. It specifies CAISESTIGRGGYTF.

This clone has more than one count but fewer than ten. The J gene is TRBJ2-5, the V gene TRBV11-3; 11 nucleotides match TRBD1. Trimming took 6 bases from V and 5 from J; bases not matched to a gene: 5. Germline CDR1 SGHNT, CDR2 YENEEA. The CDR3 sequence is 14 residues long. CDR3 DNA: TGTGCCAGCAGAGGGACAGGGGGTTTGGAGACCCAGTACTTC. Translation: CASRGTGGLETQYF.